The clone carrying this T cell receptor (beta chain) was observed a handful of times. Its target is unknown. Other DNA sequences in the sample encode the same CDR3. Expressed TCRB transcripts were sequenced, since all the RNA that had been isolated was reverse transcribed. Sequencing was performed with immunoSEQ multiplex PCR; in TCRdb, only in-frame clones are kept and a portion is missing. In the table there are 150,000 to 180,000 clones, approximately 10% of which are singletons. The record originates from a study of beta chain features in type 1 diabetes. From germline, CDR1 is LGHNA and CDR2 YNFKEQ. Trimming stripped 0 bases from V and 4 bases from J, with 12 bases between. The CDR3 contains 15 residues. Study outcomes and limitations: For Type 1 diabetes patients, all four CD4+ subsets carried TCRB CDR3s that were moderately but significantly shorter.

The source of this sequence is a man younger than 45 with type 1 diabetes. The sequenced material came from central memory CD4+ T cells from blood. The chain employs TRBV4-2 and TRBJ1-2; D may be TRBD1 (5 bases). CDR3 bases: TGTGCCAGCAGCCAAGAGGGGCCCGGGTCCTATGGCTACACCTTC. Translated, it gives CASSQEGPGSYGYTF.